The rows below give T cell receptor beta chains drawn from one sample of a study of Graves' ophthalmopathy and Graves' hyperthyroidism. Each CDR3 protein is one row after TCRdb ran MiXCR on the multiplex PCR reads. The sample contains about 340,000 distinct CDR3 sequences, 15% to 20% of which appear only once. Sequencing was carried out using peripheral blood. The origin of the receptors is an adult man with Graves' ophthalmopathy. The CDR3 runs from the conserved cysteine through the conserved F or W. The D gene is left open where the match is weak. Part of the rows lack a size; the others show once, few, many or a class for expanded clones.

abundance | j_gene | v_gene | d_gene | CDR3aa | CDR3nt
many | TRBJ2-7 | TRBV6-1 | TRBD2 | CASTSPGGGYEQYF | TGTGCCAGCACGTCCCCCGGGGGGGGCTACGAGCAGTACTTC
many | TRBJ1-2 | TRBV20-1 | TRBD1 | CSARETGAAGGYTF | TGCAGTGCTAGAGAGACAGGGGCGGCGGGTGGCTACACCTTC
many | TRBJ1-1 | TRBV7-8 | . | CASSLWGAGTEAFF | TGTGCCAGCAGCTTATGGGGGGCGGGCACTGAAGCTTTCTTT
many | TRBJ1-1 | TRBV12-3/TRBV12-4 | TRBD1 | CASSSATGGLFGTEAFF | TGTGCCAGCAGCTCGGCGACAGGGGGCTTGTTTGGCACTGAAGCTTTCTTT
many | TRBJ2-2 | TRBV12-3/TRBV12-4 | . | CASSFLAINTGELFF | TGTGCCAGCAGTTTTTTAGCGATTAACACCGGGGAGCTGTTTTTT
many | TRBJ2-5 | TRBV11-2 | . | CASTTPPMQETQYF | TGTGCCAGCACAACCCCCCCGATGCAAGAGACCCAGTACTTC
once | TRBJ1-1 | TRBV12-3/TRBV12-4 | . | CASSLQGRGHEAFF | TGTGCCAGCAGTTTACAGGGGCGGGGGCATGAAGCTTTCTTT
many | TRBJ2-7 | TRBV6-1 | . | CASNVVPGNEQYF | TGTGCCAGCAATGTAGTGCCTGGGAACGAGCAGTACTTC
. | TRBJ1-1 | TRBV6-1 | . | CASSRGGASNTEAFF | TGTGCCAGCTCGAGGGGGGGGGCGTCGAACACTGAAGCTTTCTTT
many | TRBJ2-7 | TRBV6-5 | . | CASSYWTGLDEQYF | TGTGCCAGCAGTTACTGGACGGGTCTCGACGAGCAGTACTTC
many | TRBJ2-5 | TRBV4-3 | . | CASSQVAGHKETQYF | TGCGCCAGCAGCCAAGTAGCAGGCCACAAAGAGACCCAGTACTTC
many | TRBJ1-5 | TRBV7-2 | . | CASSFHGQPQHF | TGTGCCAGCAGCTTCCATGGTCAGCCCCAGCATTTT
many | TRBJ2-2 | TRBV11-2 | . | CASSLELERTGELFF | TGTGCCAGCAGCTTAGAGCTGGAGCGGACCGGGGAGCTGTTTTTT
many | TRBJ1-6 | TRBV28 | TRBD1 | CASSPGQEGSPLHF | TGTGCCAGCAGTCCGGGACAGGAGGGTTCACCCCTCCACTTT
many | TRBJ2-5 | TRBV6-5 | TRBD2 | CASSFGGTETQYF | TGTGCCAGCAGTTTCGGGGGGACGGAGACCCAGTACTTC
. | TRBJ1-1 | TRBV7-2 | TRBD1 | CASSLDPGGTEAFF | TGCGCCAGCAGCTTGGACCCAGGGGGCACTGAAGCTTTCTTT